The sequence of this T cell receptor beta chain was determined in a study of T cells after yellow fever vaccination. Looked up from germline, CDR1 is SGHTA and CDR2 is FQGNSA. V gave up 5 bases and J gave up 4 bases; unmatched junction bases: 3. CDR3 length: 13 amino acids. Making TCR cDNA involved 5'RACE template switching, which added UMIs and a universal primer site. Via MiXCR, TCRdb re-called the 5' RACE reads, giving one row per CDR3 protein. The sample shows some 110,000 distinct CDR3 sequences, more than 5.5% of them seen only once. This clonotype appeared a few times. The rearrangement links TRBV7-2 to TRBJ1-2, with 8 bases lining up with TRBD1. This clonotype was obtained from a man aged 18 to 30 who received the YFV17D yellow fever vaccine. This specimen consisted of CD4+ T cells sorted from PBMCs, obtained around 45 days after the first yellow fever vaccination. Written as DNA, the CDR3 is TGTGCCAGCAGCGTAGGACAGGGCTATGGCTACACCTTC. This translates into CASSVGQGYGYTF.